Sequencing of this TCR beta chain was carried out in a study of T-cell memory formation after mild COVID-19. This clonotype was counted between two and nine times. TCRdb fed the 5' RACE reads into MiXCR, producing one record per CDR3 protein. The data hold hundreds of thousands of distinct CDR3 sequences, with over 15% observed a single time. From germline, CDR1 is SGHRS and CDR2 YFSETQ. Trimming pared 3 bases from V and 4 bases from J, leaving 18 bases between. The CDR3 runs 16 residues. The specimen was PBMCs or a T cell subset sorted from them (not recorded which). J is TRBJ2-3 and V is TRBV5-1; D remains ambiguous. The source is an adult woman who had mild COVID-19 (a few samples of this study predate the infection). Cell type and time point are not known. The CDR3: CASSYGQSGGSDTQYF. DNA for the CDR3: TGCGCCAGCAGCTATGGCCAGTCGGGTGGGTCAGATACGCAGTATTTT. Based on the CDR3 plus reference TRBV5-1 and TRBJ2-3, the full variable domain is KAGVTQTPRYLIKTRGQQVTLSCSPISGHRSVSWYQQTPGQGLQFLFEYFSETQRNKGNFPGRFSGRQFSNSRSEMNVSTLELGDSALYLCASSYGQSGGSDTQYFGPGTRLTVL.